This T cell receptor (beta chain) originates from a study of blood T cells in healthy people across ages. The use of a sample-barcoded 5' primer and a J-beta primer mix characterized a second PCR of about 7 to 12 cycles. Each cDNA molecule was tagged by a template-switch adaptor with 12 random nucleotides. One entry per CDR3 protein, called by TCRdb with MiXCR from the 5' RACE reads. The table shows about 540,000 distinct CDR3 sequences, with less than 25% occurring only once. This clonotype was picked up many times. V lost 3 bases to trimming and J lost 3 bases, with 14 bases between them. Germline lookup yields CDR1 MRHNA and CDR2 SNTAGT. The CDR3 length is 15 residues. The data also belong to a second study, concerning T cells of mothers and their children. That study reports: The study recruited three healthy Caucasian mothers and their six children as donors. For unrelated pairs as for related ones, thymic selection shapes TCR recombination output similarly.

Material for sequencing was blood. This TCR came from a boy aged 5 to 17 in good health. The J gene is TRBJ1-1, the V gene TRBV6-4, with unresolved D. The CDR3 protein is CASSESADIHTEAFF. The CDR3 DNA reads TGTGCCAGCAGTGAGTCGGCTGACATCCACACTGAAGCTTTCTTT.